This passage covers 28 T cell receptor beta chains from one sample sequenced in a study of blood T cell repertoires in COVID-19. Using immunoSEQ multiplex PCR, the repertoire was profiled, and TCRdb retains in-frame clones only, with some absent. The repertoire has roughly 330,000 clones, 75% to 90% of them found once; the top ten carry around 4.6%. Material for sequencing was PBMCs or T cells enriched from blood (not recorded which). These receptors were collected from a man aged 25-40 years who had recovered from COVID-19.

CDR3 bases: TGCGCCAGCAGCTTGATATCCTCTGGAAACACCATATATTTT. It encodes CASSLISSGNTIYF. This chain joins TRBV5-1 and TRBJ1-3; D is unclear. The V gene lost 1 base and the J gene lost 0 bases, with 5 bases spanning the gap. This CDR3 contains 14 residues. The V gene's germline CDR1 is SGHRS and CDR2 YFSETQ.

The chain has TRBV2 and TRBJ2-5; 11 bases are a match to TRBD2. The CDR3 sequence is 17 residues long. The germline gives CDR1 SNHLY, CDR2 FYNNEI. The J segment lost 6 bases and the V segment lost 2 bases, leaving 11 bases of the junction unmatched. CDR3 region: CASSETGRSGGGKTQYF. The CDR3 region has the DNA TGTGCCAGCAGTGAAACCGGCCGTAGCGGGGGGGGGAAGACCCAGTACTTC.

CDR3 DNA: TGCGCCAGCAGCCCGGGACTAGCGAGGCCAGATACGCAGTATTTT. It translates to CASSPGLARPDTQYF. The chain combines TRBV5-1 with TRBJ2-3, with 10 positions matching TRBD2. Germline CDR1 reads SGHRS; CDR2 reads YFSETQ. Unmatched junction bases numbered 6, after V lost 4 bases and J lost 4 bases. The CDR3 runs 15 residues.

The chain couples TRBV24-1 to TRBJ2-1, with 7 bases fitting TRBD1. This CDR3 has 16 amino acids. Germline CDR1 is KGHDR and CDR2 is SFDVKD. J gave up 5 bases and V 0 bases, and 6 bases lay outside the gene matches. The CDR3 reads CATSDLSQGVDNEQFF. DNA of the CDR3: TGTGCCACCAGTGATTTGTCTCAGGGGGTGGACAATGAGCAGTTCTTC.

The table lists this clone with a count of one. J is TRBJ2-7 and V is TRBV5-1; 7 nucleotides match TRBD2. The CDR3 loop spans 14 amino acids. Per the germline V gene, CDR1 is SGHRS and CDR2 is YFSETQ. Trimming cost V 4 bases and J 0 bases; bases outside gene matches: 4. CDR3 DNA: TGCGCCAGCAGCCCGGGAGGCAGCTCCTACGAGCAGTACTTC. Translating it yields CASSPGGSSYEQYF. Combining the CDR3 with reference TRBV5-1 and TRBJ2-7 gives the whole variable domain KAGVTQTPRYLIKTRGQQVTLSCSPISGHRSVSWYQQTPGQGLQFLFEYFSETQRNKGNFPGRFSGRQFSNSRSEMNVSTLELGDSALYLCASSPGGSSYEQYFGPGTRLTVT.

This clone was detected a few times. The chain employs TRBV5-5 and TRBJ1-4, with 7 bases matching TRBD1. The CDR3 is 14 residues long. V lost 3 bases to trimming and J lost 7 bases; unmatched junction nucleotides: 6. From germline, CDR1 is SGHKS and CDR2 YYEKEE (reference sequence). The CDR3 DNA sequence: TGTGCCAGCAGCTCACAGGGGTTCGGTGAAAAACTGTTTTTT. It is translated as CASSSQGFGEKLFF.

A note on this clone: A junction boundary mismatches the germline segment, possibly from a read error. The chain uses TRBV30 and TRBJ2-7; maybe TRBD1 (5 bases). Germline V gene sequence: CDR1 GTSNPN, CDR2 SVGIG (reference sequence). This CDR3 is 13 amino acids long. As DNA, the CDR3 is TGTGCCTGGAGTGGAACAGGCTCCTCCGAGCAGTACTTC. Its translation is CAWSGTGSSEQYF.

The rearrangement joins TRBV7-9 to TRBJ1-4; D is ambiguous. Germline CDR1 reads SEHNR; CDR2 reads FQNEAQ (reference sequence). V was cut by 4 bases and J by 3 bases, with 12 bases left in between. The CDR3 length is 15 residues. In DNA form, the CDR3 reads TGTGCCAGCAGCTCGGCCGGGTGGGCTAATGAAAAACTGTTTTTT. This codes for CASSSAGWANEKLFF.

V gene TRBV6-1 combines with J gene TRBJ2-6; TRBD1 matches at 9 bases. The junction had 11 bases not matched to a gene; V was cut back by 4 bases and J by 4 bases. Germline CDR1 is MNHNS and CDR2 is SASEGT. CDR3 size: 18 residues. CDR3 loop: CASSAVRTGEAGANVLTF. CDR3 DNA sequence: TGTGCCAGCAGTGCTGTGAGGACAGGGGAGGCGGGGGCCAACGTCCTGACTTTC.

This chain joins TRBV27 and TRBJ2-7; the D gene is possibly TRBD2 (5 bases). V dropped 6 bases and J dropped 1 base, with 19 bases sitting between them. CDR3 size: 16 residues. Germline V gives CDR1 MNHEY, CDR2 SMNVEV (reference sequence). The CDR3 coding sequence is TGTGCCAGCAGCCAAAACTGGAGGTACGATTCCTACGAGCAGTACTTC. This codes for CASSQNWRYDSYEQYF.

The rearrangement uses TRBV5-1 and TRBJ2-5; TRBD1 aligns across 7 bases. Germline assignment: CDR1 SGHRS and CDR2 YFSETQ. V lost 4 bases to trimming and J lost 5 bases; unmatched junction nucleotides: 11. This CDR3 is 15 amino acids long. The CDR3 DNA is TGCGCCAGCAGCCCCGGGACAGCGCCCCCGGAGACCCAGTACTTC. The encoded protein is CASSPGTAPPETQYF.

V is TRBV7-9 and J is TRBJ2-7, with 11 bases aligning to TRBD1. Per germline, CDR1 SEHNR and CDR2 FQNEAQ (reference sequence). This CDR3 is 16 amino acids long. The V gene end was trimmed by 3 bases and the J gene end by 3 bases; junction bases not matched to a gene: 7. CDR3 loop: CASSFYAGTGGYEQYF. The CDR3 bases are TGTGCCAGCAGCTTCTACGCCGGGACAGGGGGCTACGAGCAGTACTTC.

This clone occurred once. The chain uses TRBV12-3 or TRBV12-4 and TRBJ2-5; D is uncertain. The V and J ends lost 6 bases and 2 bases respectively, with 10 bases between them. There are 13 residues in the CDR3. The CDR3 DNA reads TGTGCCAGCAGACCTAAGAGTCAAGAGACCCAGTACTTC. Translating gives CASRPKSQETQYF.

J is TRBJ2-3 and V is TRBV5-6; tentatively, D is TRBD1 (5 bases). Germline V gene sequence: CDR1 SGHDT, CDR2 YYEEEE. The ends were cut back, 0 bases at V and 2 bases at J, with 13 bases in the middle. The CDR3 length is 16 residues. The CDR3 here is CASSLVRGSYTDTQYF. CDR3 nucleotides: TGTGCCAGCAGCTTGGTTAGGGGCTCTTACACAGATACGCAGTATTTT.

V usage is TRBV5-1 and J usage is TRBJ1-1; D not resolved. The CDR3 has 15 amino acids. Germline V gives CDR1 SGHRS, CDR2 YFSETQ. The V and J ends lost 0 bases and 2 bases respectively, with 11 bases between them. In DNA form, the CDR3 reads TGCGCCAGCAGCTTGGACAGTTTCACAAACACTGAAGCTTTCTTT. Protein product: CASSLDSFTNTEAFF.

The chain couples TRBV19 to TRBJ2-1; the match to TRBD2 covers 8 bases. The CDR3 runs to 15 residues. Germline CDR1 is LNHDA and CDR2 is SQIVND (reference sequence). The V gene end was trimmed by 7 bases and the J gene end by 3 bases; junction bases not matched to a gene: 8. DNA of the CDR3: TGTGCCAGTACTCCTCGGGGGGGCCTCTACAATGAGCAGTTCTTC. This translates into CASTPRGGLYNEQFF.

V gene TRBV15 combines with J gene TRBJ2-7; TRBD1 is a possible D gene (7 bases). Between the trimmed V and J ends, which lost 5 bases and 3 bases, there was a span of 17 bases. CDR1 LNHNV and CDR2 YYDKDF come from the germline V gene (reference sequence). The CDR3 is 15 amino acids. The CDR3 region is CATSSRQGGNYEQYF. CDR3 nucleotide sequence: TGTGCCACCAGCTCCAGACAGGGAGGTAACTACGAGCAGTACTTC.

This clone was seen once. The chain uses TRBV2 and TRBJ2-5; D perhaps matches TRBD1 (6 bases). This CDR3 is 13 amino acids long. Deletions cut 3 bases from V and 3 bases from J, with 8 bases between. Germline V gene lookup returns CDR1 SNHLY and CDR2 FYNNEI. CDR3 amino acids: CASSDNREETQYF. The CDR3 coding sequence is TGTGCCAGCAGTGATAACAGGGAAGAGACCCAGTACTTC.

This clone was recorded only once. The gene calls are TRBV9 and TRBJ2-5, with TRBD1 matching over 7 bases. V lost 0 bases and J lost 6; bases outside the gene matches: 8. This CDR3 comprises 15 residues. Germline V gene lookup returns CDR1 SGDLS and CDR2 YYNGEE. This CDR3 is CASSVDQGQRQTQYF. The CDR3 region has the DNA TGTGCCAGCAGCGTAGATCAGGGACAGAGGCAGACCCAGTACTTC.

This rearrangement joins TRBV18 to TRBJ1-2; 8 bases match TRBD1. V lost 3 bases to trimming and J lost 7 bases; unmatched junction nucleotides: 4. The CDR3 length is 13 residues. Germline assignment: CDR1 KGHSH and CDR2 LQKENI. In DNA form, the CDR3 reads TGTGCCAGCTCACCGGACAGGGATACTGGCTACACCTTC. Translation gives CASSPDRDTGYTF.

The rearrangement links TRBV18 to TRBJ2-5; 7 nucleotides agree with TRBD2. The CDR3 has 14 amino acids. Trimming cost V 4 bases and J 4 bases; bases outside gene matches: 6. Looked up from germline, CDR1 is KGHSH and CDR2 is LQKENI. The CDR3 DNA reads as TGTGCCAGCTCACGAGCCGGGGGGTCAGAGACCCAGTACTTC. This gives the protein CASSRAGGSETQYF.

The rearrangement joins TRBV18 to TRBJ1-6, with TRBD1 matching 8 bases. Germline V gene data show CDR1 as KGHSH and CDR2 as LQKENI. V shed 3 bases and J 0 bases; nucleotides not matched to a gene: 4. CDR3 length equals 17 residues. The CDR3 DNA reads as TGTGCCAGCTCACCGGGACAGGCAAGCTCCTATAATTCACCCCTCCACTTT. Translating it yields CASSPGQASSYNSPLHF.

The chain recombines TRBV28 with TRBJ2-5, with D unresolved. Germline values: CDR1 MDHEN, CDR2 SYDVKM. Trimming took 5 bases from V and 3 from J, leaving 19 bases between them. The CDR3 runs to 16 residues. The CDR3 coding sequence is TGTGCCAGCAGTACGCCCACGACACACACAAAAGAGACCCAGTACTTC. Translating it yields CASSTPTTHTKETQYF.

The V and J genes are TRBV5-1 and TRBJ2-2, with 12 bases fitting TRBD2. Germline V CDR1 and CDR2: SGHRS, YFSETQ. The CDR3 spans 18 residues. Unmatched junction bases numbered 8, after V lost 1 base and J lost 4 bases. The CDR3 sequence is CASSLLASGGASTGELFF. CDR3 DNA sequence: TGCGCCAGCAGCTTGCTTGCTAGCGGGGGGGCGAGCACCGGGGAGCTGTTTTTT.

This chain uses TRBV18 with TRBJ1-1; D is unresolved. CDR1 and CDR2 (germline): KGHSH, LQKENI. V was cut by 3 bases and J by 4 bases, with 12 bases left in between. This CDR3 contains 14 residues. This CDR3 is CASSPKWGGTEAFF. CDR3 DNA sequence: TGTGCCAGCTCACCCAAGTGGGGAGGCACTGAAGCTTTCTTT.

This chain connects TRBV5-4 to TRBJ2-6; 12 nucleotides line up with TRBD1. Unmatched junction bases numbered 7, after V lost 4 bases and J lost 2 bases. In germline, CDR1 is SGHNT, CDR2 YYREEE (reference sequence). This CDR3 spans 18 amino acids. In DNA, the CDR3 is TGTGCCAGCAGCGCCGGGACAGGGGGCCTGGCTGGGGCCAACGTCCTGACTTTC. Its protein product is CASSAGTGGLAGANVLTF.

This chain connects TRBV30 to TRBJ2-3; the match to TRBD2 covers 12 bases. CDR3 length: 15 amino acids. The V gene end was trimmed by 0 bases and the J gene end by 5 bases; junction bases not matched to a gene: 3. Germline V gene sequence: CDR1 GTSNPN, CDR2 SVGIG (reference sequence). CDR3 sequence (DNA): TGTGCCTGGAGTGTCCTAGCGGGGGGGCAAGATACGCAGTATTTT. Translation: CAWSVLAGGQDTQYF.

The rearrangement links TRBV11-2 to TRBJ2-2; tentative D call: TRBD2 (6 bases). This CDR3 comprises 16 residues. The V end was cut by 5 bases, the J end by 1 base, with 14 bases between. Germline V gene data show CDR1 as SGHAT and CDR2 as FQNNGV. The CDR3 protein is CASSLAQILNTGELFF. The CDR3 nucleotides are TGTGCCAGCAGCCTAGCGCAGATTCTGAACACCGGGGAGCTGTTTTTT.